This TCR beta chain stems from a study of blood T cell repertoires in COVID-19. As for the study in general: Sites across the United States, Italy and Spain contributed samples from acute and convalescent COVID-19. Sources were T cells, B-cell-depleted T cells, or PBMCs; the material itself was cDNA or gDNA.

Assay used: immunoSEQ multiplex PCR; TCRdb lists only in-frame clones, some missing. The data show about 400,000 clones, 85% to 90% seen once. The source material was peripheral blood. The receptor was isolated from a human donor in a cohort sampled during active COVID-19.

CDR3 sequence (DNA): TGCAGTGCTAGTGGGCTAGCGGGACCAGCACGAGATACGCAGTATTTT. Translating it yields CSASGLAGPARDTQYF. The chain employs TRBV20-1 and TRBJ2-3; 9 positions agree with TRBD2. CDR1 is DFQATT, CDR2 SNEGSKA, per germline (reference sequence). The CDR3 is made up of 16 amino acids. V trimming: 3 bases; J trimming: 5 bases; junction bases outside the gene matches: 12.